One and the same sample provided the 19 T cell receptor beta chains below, sequenced in a study of radiotherapy plus CTLA-4 blockade in lung cancer. Using immunoSEQ multiplex PCR, the repertoire was profiled, and TCRdb retains in-frame clones only, with some absent. Of under 70,000 clones detected, 60% to 80% appear once; the ten largest clones hold roughly 4.7%. Sequences were derived from peripheral blood, sampled from a patient treated with radiotherapy plus ipilimumab. The receptor source for this set is a human donor with non-small cell lung cancer who had a complete response to radiotherapy plus ipilimumab.

The V gene is TRBV28, the J gene TRBJ1-2, with 8 bases identical to TRBD1. The V and J ends lost 6 bases and 8 bases, in that order; junction bases with no gene match: 14. Germline CDR1 is MDHEN and CDR2 is SYDVKM. This CDR3 is built from 15 residues. CDR3: CASSASAPGGGGYTF. In nucleotides, the CDR3 is TGTGCCAGCAGCGCTTCGGCCCCAGGGGGCGGGGGCTACACCTTC.

The V and J genes are TRBV7-9 and TRBJ2-5, with 8 bases fitting TRBD1. CDR3 length: 14 residues. The trim removed 5 bases at V and 2 bases at J, leaving 4 bases unmatched. Germline CDR1 is SEHNR and CDR2 is FQNEAQ (reference sequence). The CDR3 bases are TGTGCCAGCAGCCCGGGACAGGCACAAGAGACCCAGTACTTC. Its protein is CASSPGQAQETQYF.

The chain joins TRBV2 to TRBJ1-1; TRBD1 is a possible D gene (6 bases). Trimming left V 3 bases short and J 4 bases short, with 15 bases between. Looked up from germline, CDR1 is SNHLY and CDR2 is FYNNEI. The CDR3 spans 15 residues. The CDR3 loop is CASSEIPHRATEAFF. The DNA of the CDR3 is TGTGCCAGCAGTGAGATTCCACACAGGGCCACTGAAGCTTTCTTT.

The chain recombines TRBV28 with TRBJ1-5; TRBD1 matches at 10 bases. The CDR3 spans 15 residues. In germline, CDR1 is MDHEN, CDR2 SYDVKM. Unmatched junction bases numbered 10, after V lost 8 bases and J lost 6 bases. The CDR3: CASFDRGRFGQPQHF. The CDR3 DNA reads TGTGCCAGCTTTGACAGGGGGCGCTTCGGTCAGCCCCAGCATTTT.

V usage is TRBV7-8 and J usage is TRBJ1-1, with no clear D. Germline CDR1 reads SGHVS; CDR2 reads FQNEAQ. The ends were cut back, 4 bases at V and 0 bases at J, with 6 bases in the middle. The CDR3 length is 13 residues. The CDR3 bases are TGTGCCAGCAGCTCGGGCCTGAACACTGAAGCTTTCTTT. It is translated as CASSSGLNTEAFF.

This rearrangement joins TRBV30 to TRBJ1-4, with D unresolved. V lost 5 bases, J lost 7 bases, and 20 bases lay in between. The CDR3 runs 15 residues. The germline V gene has CDR1 GTSNPN and CDR2 SVGIG (reference sequence). The CDR3 nucleotides are TGTGCCTGGTCCGGGATAAGAGGTTTTAGTGAAAAACTGTTTTTT. Protein product: CAWSGIRGFSEKLFF.

The J gene is TRBJ2-7, the V gene TRBV7-6, with 8 bases that match TRBD2. With V trimmed by 1 base and J by 9 bases, 8 bases remained unmatched. Germline values: CDR1 SGHVS, CDR2 FNYEAQ. CDR3 length equals 14 residues. The CDR3 spells CASSLVTGGPRQYF. Here the CDR3 DNA reads TGTGCCAGCAGCTTAGTAACGGGGGGGCCGAGGCAGTACTTC.

The chain recombines TRBV5-1 with TRBJ1-2, with TRBD1 matching over 7 bases. The CDR3 length is 14 residues. Germline loops: CDR1 SGHRS, CDR2 YFSETQ. With V trimmed by 4 bases and J by 4 bases, 7 bases remained unmatched. The CDR3 nucleotides read TGCGCCAGCAGCCCCGACAGGGCAGGCTATGGCTACACCTTC. Translating gives CASSPDRAGYGYTF.

This clone was counted a single time. J is TRBJ1-1 and V is TRBV5-1; D is ambiguous. Germline lookup yields CDR1 SGHRS and CDR2 YFSETQ. The CDR3 has 13 amino acids. V was pared by 3 bases and J by 1 base, with 7 bases between. CDR3 coding DNA: TGCGCCAGCAGCTCTTACAGGAACACTGAAGCTTTCTTT. This sequence encodes CASSSYRNTEAFF. The whole variable domain, remainder taken from reference TRBV5-1 and TRBJ1-1, is KAGVTQTPRYLIKTRGQQVTLSCSPISGHRSVSWYQQTPGQGLQFLFEYFSETQRNKGNFPGRFSGRQFSNSRSEMNVSTLELGDSALYLCASSSYRNTEAFFGQGTRLTVV.

J is TRBJ1-6 and V is TRBV30; 12 bases fit TRBD1. Germline CDR1 is GTSNPN and CDR2 is SVGIG (reference sequence). The V and J ends lost 4 bases and 10 bases, in that order; junction bases with no gene match: 8. This CDR3 is 15 amino acids long. CDR3 coding DNA: TGTGCCTGGAATGTAAGGGACAGGGGGCTCTCACCCCTCCACTTT. This sequence encodes CAWNVRDRGLSPLHF.

The gene calls are TRBV6-4 and TRBJ2-1; D tentatively reads TRBD1 or TRBD2 (5 bases each). Between the trimmed V and J ends, which lost 6 bases and 0 bases, there was a span of 12 bases. The CDR3 runs to 15 residues. Germline V lookup: CDR1 MRHNA, CDR2 SNTAGT. The CDR3 nucleotides read TGTGCCAGCAGCATGGACACTAGCTCCTACAATGAGCAGTTCTTC. Translating gives CASSMDTSSYNEQFF.

The chain carries TRBV20-1 and TRBJ1-1; D unclear. The ends were cut back, 3 bases at V and 11 bases at J, with 4 bases in the middle. The CDR3 loop spans 8 amino acids. Germline loops: CDR1 DFQATT, CDR2 SNEGSKA (reference sequence). As DNA, the CDR3 is TGCAGTGCTAGTAATGCTTTCTTT. Its protein product is CSASNAFF.

This chain links TRBV18 with TRBJ2-6; D remains unclear. The CDR3 extends over 14 amino acids. Between the trimmed V and J ends, which lost 5 bases and 0 bases, there was a span of 5 bases. CDR1 and CDR2 (germline): KGHSH, LQKENI. The CDR3 nucleotides read TGTGCCAGCTCAGATCCCTCTGGGGCCAACGTCCTGACTTTC. This codes for CASSDPSGANVLTF.

This clone has just a few counts. The chain is built from TRBV6-4 and TRBJ1-6; possibly TRBD1 for D (5 bases). The ends were cut back, 8 bases at V and 8 bases at J, with 10 bases in the middle. The CDR3 is 12 amino acids. The V gene's germline CDR1 is MRHNA and CDR2 SNTAGT. CDR3 in amino acids: CASQAGDSPLHF. In DNA form, the CDR3 reads TGTGCCAGCCAGGCGGGGGATTCACCCCTCCACTTT.

This clone has a handful of counts. The CDR3 sequence is CASRPYSAYGYTF. CDR3 sequence (DNA): TGTGCCAGCAGACCATACAGCGCGTATGGCTACACCTTC. The chain links TRBV7-9 to TRBJ1-2; no clear D gene. CDR3 length: 13 residues. Trimming stripped 6 bases from V and 5 bases from J, with 13 bases between. From germline, CDR1 is SEHNR and CDR2 FQNEAQ (reference sequence).

The genes are TRBV7-8 and TRBJ1-5, with D perhaps TRBD1 (5 bases). The CDR3 has 17 amino acids. Germline V gene sequence: CDR1 SGHVS, CDR2 FQNEAQ. The V end lost 1 base, the J end lost 6 bases, and 19 bases lay between the germline ends. CDR3 nucleotides: TGTGCCAGCAGCTTAGTACGGGGTTTAGGGGTCGCTCAGCCCCAGCATTTT. This encodes CASSLVRGLGVAQPQHF.

The chain employs TRBV2 and TRBJ1-3; no clear D gene. V was shortened by 2 bases and J by 5 bases, with 1 base between the two germline ends. This CDR3 comprises 11 residues. CDR1 and CDR2 (germline): SNHLY, FYNNEI. The CDR3 protein is CASSERNTIYF. CDR3 nucleotides: TGTGCCAGCAGTGAAAGAAACACCATATATTTT.

The chain combines TRBV9 with TRBJ2-7; D possibly corresponds to TRBD1 (5 bases). There are 13 residues in the CDR3. V was pared by 3 bases and J by 1 base, with 8 bases between. Germline assignment: CDR1 SGDLS and CDR2 YYNGEE. The CDR3 DNA reads TGTGCCAGCAGCGGGGGCCCGTCCTACGAGCAGTACTTC. It translates to CASSGGPSYEQYF.

This clone turned up a few times. The V and J genes are TRBV14 and TRBJ1-3; the D is unclear. Trimming removed 1 base from V and 4 bases from J, with 17 bases in between. Germline values: CDR1 SGHDN, CDR2 FVKESK. This CDR3 contains 17 residues. The CDR3 protein is CASSQGNLREAGNTIYF. In DNA form, the CDR3 reads TGTGCCAGCAGCCAAGGGAACCTCCGGGAAGCGGGAAACACCATATATTTT.